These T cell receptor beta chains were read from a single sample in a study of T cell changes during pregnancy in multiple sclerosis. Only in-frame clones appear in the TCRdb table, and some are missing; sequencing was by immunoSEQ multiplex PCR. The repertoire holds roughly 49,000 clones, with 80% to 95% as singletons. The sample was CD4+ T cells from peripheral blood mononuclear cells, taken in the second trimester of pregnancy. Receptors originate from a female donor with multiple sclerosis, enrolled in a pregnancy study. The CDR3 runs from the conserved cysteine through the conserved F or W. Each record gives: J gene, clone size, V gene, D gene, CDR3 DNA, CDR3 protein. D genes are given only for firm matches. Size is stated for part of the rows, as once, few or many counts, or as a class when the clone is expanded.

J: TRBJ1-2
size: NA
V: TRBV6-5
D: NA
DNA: TGTGCCAGCACCCCAGGGTTGAACTATGGCTACACCTTC
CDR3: CASTPGLNYGYTF

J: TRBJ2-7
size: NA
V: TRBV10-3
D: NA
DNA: TGTGCCTCGTCGTCGGGGACATCAAGCTCCTACGAGCAGTACTTC
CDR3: CASSSGTSSSYEQYF

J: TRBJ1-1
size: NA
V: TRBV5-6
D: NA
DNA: TGTGCCAGCAGATACGCCGGGAACACTGAAGCTTTCTTT
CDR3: CASRYAGNTEAFF

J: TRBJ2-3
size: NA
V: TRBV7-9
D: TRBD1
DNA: TGTGCCAGCAGCTTTCGGGGACAGGGCACGAGAGATACGCAGTATTTT
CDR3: CASSFRGQGTRDTQYF

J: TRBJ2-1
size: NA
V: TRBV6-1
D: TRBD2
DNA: TGTGCCAGCAGGACTAGCGGGGGAAATGAGCAGTTCTTC
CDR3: CASRTSGGNEQFF

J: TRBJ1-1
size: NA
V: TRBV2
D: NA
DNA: TGTGCCAGCAGTGAATATGATACAGACACTGAAGCTTTCTTT
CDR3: CASSEYDTDTEAFF

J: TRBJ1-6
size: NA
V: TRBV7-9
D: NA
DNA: TGTGCCAGCAGCCCCACTAGGGGGTCCTATAATTCACCCCTCCACTTT
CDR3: CASSPTRGSYNSPLHF

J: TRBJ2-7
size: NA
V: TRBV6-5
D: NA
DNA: TGTGCCAGCAGTTACGTGTCAGGGCTCACCTACGAGCAGTACTTC
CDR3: CASSYVSGLTYEQYF

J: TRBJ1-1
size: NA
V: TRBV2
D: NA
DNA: TGTGCCAGCAGCGGAGGGGCTGAAGCTTTCTTT
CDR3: CASSGGAEAFF

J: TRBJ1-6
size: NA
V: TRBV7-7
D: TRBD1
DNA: TGTGCCAGCAGCTCGGGACAGGGAAATTCACCCCTCCACTTT
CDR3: CASSSGQGNSPLHF

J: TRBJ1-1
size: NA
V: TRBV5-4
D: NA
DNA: TGTGCCAGCAGCTTGTGGCGGGGGGCGAACACTGAAGCTTTCTTT
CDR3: CASSLWRGANTEAFF

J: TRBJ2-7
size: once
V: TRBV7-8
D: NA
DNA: TGTGCCAGCAGCCGCATCAGCTCCTACGAGCAGTACTTC
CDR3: CASSRISSYEQYF

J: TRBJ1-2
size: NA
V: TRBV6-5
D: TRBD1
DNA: TGTGCCAGCTGTCAGGGGGGCGTAAGAGGCTACACCTTC
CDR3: CASCQGGVRGYTF

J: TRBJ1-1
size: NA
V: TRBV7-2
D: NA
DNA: TGTGCCAGCAGCCAACAGGCGAACACTGAAGCTTTCTTT
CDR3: CASSQQANTEAFF

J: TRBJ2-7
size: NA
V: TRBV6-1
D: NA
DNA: TGTGCCAGCATTGGGGACAAGCATTACGAGCAGTACTTC
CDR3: CASIGDKHYEQYF